Sequencing of this T cell receptor (beta chain) was carried out in a study of T cell responses to AZD1222 COVID-19 vaccine. On this clone itself: What it recognizes is unknown.

This CDR3 comprises 15 residues. Germline loops: CDR1 MNHEY, CDR2 SMNVEV (reference sequence). V was shortened by 5 bases and J by 2 bases, with 16 bases between the two germline ends. Profiled with immunoSEQ multiplex PCR; TCRdb holds only in-frame clones, not every one. The data show about 88,000 clones, with around 91% seen just once and 5.2% held by the top ten. Study findings and constraints: Repertoire collection took place solely once the T cell response had peaked.

Material: peripheral blood, obtained on day 0 of MenACWY control vaccination. The V and J genes are TRBV27 and TRBJ2-7; D remains unclear. The sequence derives from an adult in good health. The CDR3 bases are TGTGCCAGCAGTCCCGTGGGGTCGGACCCCTACGAGCAGTACTTC. Encoded protein: CASSPVGSDPYEQYF.